Below are 2 T cell receptor beta chains sequenced from a single sample in a study of T cell responses to AZD1222 COVID-19 vaccine. Assay: immunoSEQ multiplex PCR; the TCRdb copy retains only in-frame clones and omits some. The table has some 150,000 clones, roughly nine tenths seen once. This sample comprised peripheral blood, obtained on day 0 of AZD1222 vaccination. These receptors were collected from an adult in good health.

In this sample, this clone turned up a few times. The chain combines TRBV27 with TRBJ1-5, with 8 bases identical to TRBD1. Germline assignment: CDR1 MNHEY and CDR2 SMNVEV (reference sequence). Unmatched junction bases numbered 4, after V lost 5 bases and J lost 4 bases. The CDR3 has 14 amino acids. CDR3 nucleotides: TGTGCCAGCAGTATCAGGACAGGGAATCAGCCCCAGCATTTT. It specifies CASSIRTGNQPQHF.

This clone was counted once. V and J are TRBV5-4 and TRBJ2-1; TRBD1 or TRBD2 may be the D gene (5 bases each). The V gene's germline CDR1 is SGHNT and CDR2 YYREEE (reference sequence). The CDR3 has 15 residues. The ends were cut back, 1 base at V and 0 bases at J, with 8 bases in the middle. The CDR3 nucleotides read TGTGCCAGCAGCTTGCCAGGGAGCTCCTACAATGAGCAGTTCTTC. It encodes CASSLPGSSYNEQFF. The full variable domain, with the rest looked up from reference TRBV5-4 and TRBJ2-1, is ETGVTQSPTHLIKTRGQQVTLRCSSQSGHNTVSWYQQALGQGPQFIFQYYREEENGRGNFPPRFSGLQFPNYSSELNVNALELDDSALYLCASSLPGSSYNEQFFGPGTRLTVL.